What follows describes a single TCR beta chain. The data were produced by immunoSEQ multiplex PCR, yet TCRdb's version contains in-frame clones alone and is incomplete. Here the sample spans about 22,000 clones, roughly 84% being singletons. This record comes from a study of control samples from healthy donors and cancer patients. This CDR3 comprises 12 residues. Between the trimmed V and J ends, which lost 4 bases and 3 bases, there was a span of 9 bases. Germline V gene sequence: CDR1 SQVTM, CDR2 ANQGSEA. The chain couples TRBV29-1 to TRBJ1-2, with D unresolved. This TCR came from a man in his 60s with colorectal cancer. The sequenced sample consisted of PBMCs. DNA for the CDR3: TGCAGCGTTGTGACCTCGTACTATGGCTACACCTTC. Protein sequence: CSVVTSYYGYTF.